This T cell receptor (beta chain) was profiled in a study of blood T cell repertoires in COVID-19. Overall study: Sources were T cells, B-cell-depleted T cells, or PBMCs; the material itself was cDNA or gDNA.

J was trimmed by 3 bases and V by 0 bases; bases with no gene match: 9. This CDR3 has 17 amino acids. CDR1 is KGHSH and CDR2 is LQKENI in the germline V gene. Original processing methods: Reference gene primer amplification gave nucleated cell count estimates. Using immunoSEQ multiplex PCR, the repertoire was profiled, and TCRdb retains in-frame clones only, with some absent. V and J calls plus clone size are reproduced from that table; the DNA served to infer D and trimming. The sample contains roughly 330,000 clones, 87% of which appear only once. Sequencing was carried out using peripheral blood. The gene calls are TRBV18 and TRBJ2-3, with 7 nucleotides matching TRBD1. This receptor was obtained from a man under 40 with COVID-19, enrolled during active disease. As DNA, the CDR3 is TGTGCCAGCTCACCACCGAAGGGGGCTAGTGGGACAGATACGCAGTATTTT. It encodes CASSPPKGASGTDTQYF.